This TCR beta chain appears in the sequencing data of a study of T cell repertoires in cytomegalovirus infection. TCRdb analysed the reads with MiXCR anew, one entry per CDR3 protein. The sample lists around 99,000 distinct CDR3 sequences; about 30% were seen once. This clonotype was recorded at least ten times. What it binds is not known. Germline values: CDR1 SGHVS, CDR2 FQNEAQ. The CDR3 runs to 15 residues. The V gene lost 2 bases and the J gene lost 0 bases, with 7 bases spanning the gap. This sample comprised CD8+ T cells from cultured PBMCs, obtained from culture after CMV antigen stimulation. This TCR came from a human donor in good health (CMV status not recorded). Some clones in this sample may be carry-over from other donors' samples. The gene calls are TRBV7-8 and TRBJ1-4; D is ambiguous. The CDR3, as DNA: TGTGCCAGCAGCTTATGGGCTACAACTAATGAAAAACTGTTTTTT. Amino acids: CASSLWATTNEKLFF. Full variable domain (rest looked up from reference TRBV7-8 and TRBJ1-4): GAGVSQSPRYKVAKRGQDVALRCDPISGHVSLFWYQQALGQGPEFLTYFQNEAQLDKSGLPSDRFFAERPEGSVSTLKIQRTQQEDSAVYLCASSLWATTNEKLFFGSGTQLSVL.